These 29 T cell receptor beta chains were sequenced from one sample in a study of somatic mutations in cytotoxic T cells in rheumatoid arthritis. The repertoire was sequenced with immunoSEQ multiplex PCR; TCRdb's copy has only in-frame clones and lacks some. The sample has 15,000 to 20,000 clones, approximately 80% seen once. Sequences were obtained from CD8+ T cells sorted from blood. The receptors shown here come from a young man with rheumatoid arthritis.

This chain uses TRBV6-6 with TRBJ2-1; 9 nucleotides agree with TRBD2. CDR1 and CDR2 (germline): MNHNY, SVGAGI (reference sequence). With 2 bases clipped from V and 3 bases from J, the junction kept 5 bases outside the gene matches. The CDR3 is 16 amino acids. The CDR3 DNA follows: TGTGCCAGCAGTTACCCCATAGCGGGGGTCTACAATGAGCAGTTCTTC. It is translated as CASSYPIAGVYNEQFF.

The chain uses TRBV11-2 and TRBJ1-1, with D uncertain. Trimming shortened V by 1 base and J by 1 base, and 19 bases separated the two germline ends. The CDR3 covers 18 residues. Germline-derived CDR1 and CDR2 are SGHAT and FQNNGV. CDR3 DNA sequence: TGTGCCAGCAGCTTAGTGGGTGGAGGCCCTCTTGGGAACACTGAAGCTTTCTTT. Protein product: CASSLVGGGPLGNTEAFF. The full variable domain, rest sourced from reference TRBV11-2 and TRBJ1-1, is EAGVAQSPRYKIIEKRQSVAFWCNPISGHATLYWYQQILGQGPKLLIQFQNNGVVDDSQLPKDRFSAERLKGVDSTLKIQPAKLEDSAVYLCASSLVGGGPLGNTEAFFGQGTRLTVV.

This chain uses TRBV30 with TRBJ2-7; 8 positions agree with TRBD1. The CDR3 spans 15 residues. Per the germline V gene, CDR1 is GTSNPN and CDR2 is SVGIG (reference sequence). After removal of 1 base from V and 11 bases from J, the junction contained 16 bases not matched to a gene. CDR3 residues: CAWSETGQARVWKYF. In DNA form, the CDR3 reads TGTGCCTGGAGTGAAACGGGACAGGCGAGGGTGTGGAAGTACTTC.

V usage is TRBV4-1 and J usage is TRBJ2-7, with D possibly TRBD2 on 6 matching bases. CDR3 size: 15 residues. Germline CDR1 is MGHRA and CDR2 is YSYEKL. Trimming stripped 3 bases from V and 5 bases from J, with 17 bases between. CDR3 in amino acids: CASSHGGVVLDEQYF. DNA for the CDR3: TGCGCCAGCAGCCACGGCGGGGTTGTATTAGACGAGCAGTACTTC.

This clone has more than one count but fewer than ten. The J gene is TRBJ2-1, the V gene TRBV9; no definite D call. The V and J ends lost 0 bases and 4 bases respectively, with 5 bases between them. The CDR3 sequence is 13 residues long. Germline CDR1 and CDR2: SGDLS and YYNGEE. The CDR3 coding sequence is TGTGCCAGCAGCGTAGTTGGGTACAATGAGCAGTTCTTC. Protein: CASSVVGYNEQFF.

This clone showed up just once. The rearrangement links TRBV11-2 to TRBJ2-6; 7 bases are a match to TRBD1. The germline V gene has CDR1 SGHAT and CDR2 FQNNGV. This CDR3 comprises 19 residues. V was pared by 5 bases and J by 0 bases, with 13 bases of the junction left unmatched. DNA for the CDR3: TGTGCCAGCAGCGTCCGAGAGTGGGACAGTATCTCTGGGGCCAACGTCCTGACTTTC. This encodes CASSVREWDSISGANVLTF. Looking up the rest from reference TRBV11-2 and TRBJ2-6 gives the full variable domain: EAGVAQSPRYKIIEKRQSVAFWCNPISGHATLYWYQQILGQGPKLLIQFQNNGVVDDSQLPKDRFSAERLKGVDSTLKIQPAKLEDSAVYLCASSVREWDSISGANVLTFGAGSRLTVL.

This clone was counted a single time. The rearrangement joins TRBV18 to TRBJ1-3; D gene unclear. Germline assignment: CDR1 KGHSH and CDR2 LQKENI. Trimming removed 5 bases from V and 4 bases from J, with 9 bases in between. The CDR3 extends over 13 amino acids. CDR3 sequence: CASSDSGGNTIYF. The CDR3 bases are TGTGCCAGCTCAGATAGCGGAGGAAACACCATATATTTT.

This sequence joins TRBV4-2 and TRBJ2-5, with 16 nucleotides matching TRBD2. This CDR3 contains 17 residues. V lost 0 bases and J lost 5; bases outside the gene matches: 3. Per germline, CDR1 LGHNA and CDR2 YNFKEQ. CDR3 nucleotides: TGTGCCAGCAGCCAAGATGGGGGACTAGCGGGGGGGGAGACCCAGTACTTC. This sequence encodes CASSQDGGLAGGETQYF.

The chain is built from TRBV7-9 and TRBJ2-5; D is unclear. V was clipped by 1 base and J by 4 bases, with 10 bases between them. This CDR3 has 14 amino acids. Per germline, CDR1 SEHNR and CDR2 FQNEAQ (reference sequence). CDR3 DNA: TGTGCCAGCAGCTTAGTCACCCCCCGAGAGACCCAGTACTTC. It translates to CASSLVTPRETQYF.

The CDR3 spells CASSTPTSGGDTDTQYF. DNA of the CDR3: TGTGCCAGCAGCACCCCTACTAGCGGGGGGGACACAGATACGCAGTATTTT. V and J are TRBV7-3 and TRBJ2-3; TRBD2 matches 13 bases. CDR1 and CDR2 from the germline V gene are SGHTA and FQGTGA. V trimming: 5 bases; J trimming: 2 bases; junction bases outside the gene matches: 7. The CDR3 is 17 amino acids.

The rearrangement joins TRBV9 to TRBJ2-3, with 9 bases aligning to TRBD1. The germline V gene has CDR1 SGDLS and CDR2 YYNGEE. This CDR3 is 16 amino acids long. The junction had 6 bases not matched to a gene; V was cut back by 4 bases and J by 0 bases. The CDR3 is CASSTWTGVSTDTQYF. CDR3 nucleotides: TGTGCCAGCAGCACTTGGACAGGGGTGAGCACAGATACGCAGTATTTT.

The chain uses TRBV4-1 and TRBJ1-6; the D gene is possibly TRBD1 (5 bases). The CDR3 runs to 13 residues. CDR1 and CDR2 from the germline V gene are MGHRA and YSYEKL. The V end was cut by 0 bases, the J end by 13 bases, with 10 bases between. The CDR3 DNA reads TGCGCCAGCAGCCAAGATACGGGGGGTCCCCTCCACTTT. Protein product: CASSQDTGGPLHF.

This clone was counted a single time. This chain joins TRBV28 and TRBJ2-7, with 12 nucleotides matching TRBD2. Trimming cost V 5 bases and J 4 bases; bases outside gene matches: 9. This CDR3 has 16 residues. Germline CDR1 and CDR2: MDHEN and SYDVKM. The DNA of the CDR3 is TGTGCCAGCAGTCCCCGACTAGCGGGGGTTCCGTACGAGCAGTACTTC. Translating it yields CASSPRLAGVPYEQYF.

The CDR3 here is CASSPARGGNEQFF. The CDR3 coding sequence is TGTGCCAGCAGCCCCGCCCGGGGAGGGAATGAGCAGTTCTTC. The chain combines TRBV7-6 with TRBJ2-1, with TRBD2 matching 7 bases. This CDR3 contains 14 residues. Germline V gene data show CDR1 as SGHVS and CDR2 as FNYEAQ. V gave up 5 bases and J gave up 7 bases; unmatched junction bases: 8.

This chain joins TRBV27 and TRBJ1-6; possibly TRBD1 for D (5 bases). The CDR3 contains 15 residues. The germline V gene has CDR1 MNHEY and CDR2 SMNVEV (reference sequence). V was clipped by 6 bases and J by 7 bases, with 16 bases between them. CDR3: CASSLSRAPNSPLHF. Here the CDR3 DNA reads TGTGCCAGCAGCCTATCCAGGGCCCCAAATTCACCCCTCCACTTT.

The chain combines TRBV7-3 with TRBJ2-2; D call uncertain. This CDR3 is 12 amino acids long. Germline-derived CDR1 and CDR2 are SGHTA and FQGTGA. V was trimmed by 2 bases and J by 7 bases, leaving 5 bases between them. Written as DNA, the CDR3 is TGTGCCAGCAGCTTATTCGGCGGGGAGCTGTTTTTT. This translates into CASSLFGGELFF.

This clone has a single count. CDR3 in DNA: TGTGCCAGCAGCGTAGGGGGGGAAGCTTTCGTGGAGCAGTTCTTC. Protein product: CASSVGGEAFVEQFF. The chain combines TRBV9 with TRBJ2-1; maybe TRBD2 (6 bases). Trimming pared 0 bases from V and 10 bases from J, leaving 17 bases between. This CDR3 spans 15 amino acids. The germline V gene has CDR1 SGDLS and CDR2 YYNGEE.

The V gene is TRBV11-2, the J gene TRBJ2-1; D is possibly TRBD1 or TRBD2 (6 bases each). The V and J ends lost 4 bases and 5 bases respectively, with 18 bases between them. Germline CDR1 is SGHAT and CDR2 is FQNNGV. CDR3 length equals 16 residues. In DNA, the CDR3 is TGTGCCAGCAGCTCGAATTTTGGGGGGCAACACAATGAGCAGTTCTTC. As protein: CASSSNFGGQHNEQFF.

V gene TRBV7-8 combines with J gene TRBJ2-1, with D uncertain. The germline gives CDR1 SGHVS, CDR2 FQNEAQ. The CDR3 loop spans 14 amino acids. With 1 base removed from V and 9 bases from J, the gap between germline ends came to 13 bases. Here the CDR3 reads CASSLDLTSSEQFF. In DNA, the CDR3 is TGTGCCAGCAGCTTAGACCTAACCTCCAGTGAGCAGTTCTTC.

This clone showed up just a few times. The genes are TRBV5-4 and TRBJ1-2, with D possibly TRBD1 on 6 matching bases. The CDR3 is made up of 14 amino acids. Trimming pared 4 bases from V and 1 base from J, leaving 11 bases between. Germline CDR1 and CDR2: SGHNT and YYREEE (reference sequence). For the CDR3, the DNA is TGTGCCAGCAGCCTAACAGGGATTAACTATGGCTACACCTTC. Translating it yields CASSLTGINYGYTF.

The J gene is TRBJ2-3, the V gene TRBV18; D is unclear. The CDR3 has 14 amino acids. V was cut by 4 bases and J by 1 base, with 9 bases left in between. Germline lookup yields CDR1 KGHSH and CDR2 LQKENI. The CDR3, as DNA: TGTGCCAGCTCACTCGGAAGGGGCACAGATACGCAGTATTTT. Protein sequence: CASSLGRGTDTQYF.

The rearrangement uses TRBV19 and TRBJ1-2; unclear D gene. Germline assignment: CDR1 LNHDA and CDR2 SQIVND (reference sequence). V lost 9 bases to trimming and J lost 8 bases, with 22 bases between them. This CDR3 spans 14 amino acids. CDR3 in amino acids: CASTSRVGSEGYTF. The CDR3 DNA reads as TGTGCCAGCACTTCCCGGGTCGGATCGGAAGGCTACACCTTC.

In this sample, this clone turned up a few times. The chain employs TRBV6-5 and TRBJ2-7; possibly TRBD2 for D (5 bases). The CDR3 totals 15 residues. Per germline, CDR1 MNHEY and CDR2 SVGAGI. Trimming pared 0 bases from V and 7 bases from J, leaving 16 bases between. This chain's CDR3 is CASSYSSLGSGEQYF. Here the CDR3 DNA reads TGTGCCAGCAGTTACTCGAGTCTGGGTTCGGGGGAGCAGTACTTC.

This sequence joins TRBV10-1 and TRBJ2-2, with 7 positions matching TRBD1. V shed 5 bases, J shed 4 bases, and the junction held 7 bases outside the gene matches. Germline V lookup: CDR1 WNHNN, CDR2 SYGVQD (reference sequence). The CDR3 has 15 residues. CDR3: CASSRDSSSTGELFF. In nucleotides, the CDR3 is TGCGCCAGCAGTAGGGACAGTTCGAGCACCGGGGAGCTGTTTTTT.

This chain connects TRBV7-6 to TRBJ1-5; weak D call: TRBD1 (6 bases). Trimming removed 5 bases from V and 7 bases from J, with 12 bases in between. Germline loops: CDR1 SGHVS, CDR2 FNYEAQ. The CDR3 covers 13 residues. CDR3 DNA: TGTGCCAGCAGCATACGGGACATGCAGCCCCAGCATTTT. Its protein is CASSIRDMQPQHF. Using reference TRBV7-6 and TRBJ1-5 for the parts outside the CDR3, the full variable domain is GAGVSQSPRYKVTKRGQDVALRCDPISGHVSLYWYRQALGQGPEFLTYFNYEAQQDKSGLPNDRFSAERPEGSISTLTIQRTEQRDSAMYRCASSIRDMQPQHFGDGTRLSIL.

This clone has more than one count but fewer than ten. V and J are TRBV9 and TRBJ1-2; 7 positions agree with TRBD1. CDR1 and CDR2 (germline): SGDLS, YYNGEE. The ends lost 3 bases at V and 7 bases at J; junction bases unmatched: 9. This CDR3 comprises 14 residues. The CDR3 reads CASSGDDRDGGYTF. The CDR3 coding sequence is TGTGCCAGCAGCGGAGACGACAGGGATGGTGGCTACACCTTC.

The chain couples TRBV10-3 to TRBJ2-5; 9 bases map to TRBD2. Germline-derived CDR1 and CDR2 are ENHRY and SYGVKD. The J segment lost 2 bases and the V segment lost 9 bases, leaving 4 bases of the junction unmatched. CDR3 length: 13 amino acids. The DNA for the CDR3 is TGTGCCATTTCGAGCGGGGGGCAAGAGACCCAGTACTTC. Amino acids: CAISSGGQETQYF.

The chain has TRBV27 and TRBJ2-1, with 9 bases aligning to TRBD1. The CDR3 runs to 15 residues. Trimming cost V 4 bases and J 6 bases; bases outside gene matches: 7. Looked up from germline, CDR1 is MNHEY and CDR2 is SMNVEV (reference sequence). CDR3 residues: CASSWGQGEFNEQFF. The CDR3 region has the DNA TGTGCCAGCAGTTGGGGACAGGGAGAATTCAATGAGCAGTTCTTC.

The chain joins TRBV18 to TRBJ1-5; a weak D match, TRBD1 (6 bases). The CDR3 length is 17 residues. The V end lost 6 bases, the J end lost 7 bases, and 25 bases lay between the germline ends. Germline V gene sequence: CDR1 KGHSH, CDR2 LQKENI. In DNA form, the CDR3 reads TGTGCCAGCTCTCAAGGGACTTTCACAGGGCCTAACCAGCCCCAGCATTTT. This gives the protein CASSQGTFTGPNQPQHF.